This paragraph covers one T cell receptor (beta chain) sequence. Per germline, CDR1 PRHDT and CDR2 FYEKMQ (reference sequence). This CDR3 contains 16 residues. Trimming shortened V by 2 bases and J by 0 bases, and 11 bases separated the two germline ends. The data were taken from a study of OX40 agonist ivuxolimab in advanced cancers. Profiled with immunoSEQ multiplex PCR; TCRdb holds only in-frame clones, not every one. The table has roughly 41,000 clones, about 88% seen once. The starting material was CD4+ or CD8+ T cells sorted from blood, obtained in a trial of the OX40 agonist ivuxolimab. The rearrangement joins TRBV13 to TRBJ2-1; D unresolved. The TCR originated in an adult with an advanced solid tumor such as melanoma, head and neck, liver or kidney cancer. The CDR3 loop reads CASSLYWASSYNEQFF. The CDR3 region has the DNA TGTGCCAGCAGCTTATATTGGGCAAGCTCCTACAATGAGCAGTTCTTC.